Sequencing of this T cell receptor (beta chain) was carried out in a study of cytomegalovirus exposure and HLA in healthy donors. Study at large: Per a later analysis, the roughly 670 first-cohort and 120 validation repertoires shared one platform. General study points: CMV antigen specificity was confirmed in vitro for three CMV-associated chains. Both high specificity and high sensitivity reportedly marked the classifier's diagnosis of cytomegalovirus status. A later analysis found first-cohort TCR clusters tended to co-occur in the approximately 120 validation repertoires.

Repertoires were generated with immunoSEQ multiplex PCR, while TCRdb's copy carries only in-frame clones and drops some. The sample includes approximately 270,000 clones, around 91% of them seen just once. The CDR3 contains 17 residues. CDR1 MDHEN and CDR2 SYDVKM come from the germline V gene. J was trimmed by 2 bases and V by 3 bases; bases with no gene match: 4. As regards this clone: Its antigen is undetermined.

This receptor was identified in a woman in her late teens or twenties in good health and CMV-seronegative. The V gene is TRBV28, the J gene TRBJ2-2, with 12 nucleotides matching TRBD1. Material for sequencing was PBMCs. The CDR3 DNA reads TGTGCCAGCAGTTTCCGGGACAGGGGGCATAACACCGGGGAGCTGTTTTTT. It is translated as CASSFRDRGHNTGELFF.